Listed here is a single T cell receptor (beta chain). Its antigen remains unknown. The sample belongs to a study of Ad26.COV2.S vaccination and SARS-CoV-2 variants. Turning to the study itself: Within the COV1001 Ad26.COV2.S trial arm, the donor was enrolled. Ad26.COV2.S, an intramuscular injection, was given once or twice 56 days apart. Notes on the study in general: It is possible that the TCR breadth and depth analyses underestimated the total T cell responses. People given the vaccine had a wider spike-specific TCR breadth than placebo recipients did.

As to treatment: approximately 18 received Ad26.COV2.S at low or high dose, single or two shots; 5 received placebo; per-sample allocation not given. Sample collection was performed on day 63 after the first vaccine or placebo injection. Produced via immunoSEQ multiplex PCR; TCRdb's table is partial and in-frame only. Among roughly 510,000 clones listed, approximately 90% were seen once. This CDR3 is 17 amino acids long. With 3 bases removed from V and 4 bases from J, the gap between germline ends came to 18 bases. CDR1 and CDR2 (germline): LNHNV, YYDKDF (reference sequence). This TCR was recovered from a person aged 18-65 years who received the Ad26.COV2.S COVID-19 vaccine or a placebo. V usage is TRBV15 and J usage is TRBJ1-4; a weak D match, TRBD1 (6 bases). The sample consisted of peripheral blood, taken in a trial of Ad26.COV2.S vaccine versus placebo. CDR3 bases: TGTGCCACCAGCAGCGAACAGTCGGACAGCTATAATGAAAAACTGTTTTTT. This codes for CATSSEQSDSYNEKLFF.